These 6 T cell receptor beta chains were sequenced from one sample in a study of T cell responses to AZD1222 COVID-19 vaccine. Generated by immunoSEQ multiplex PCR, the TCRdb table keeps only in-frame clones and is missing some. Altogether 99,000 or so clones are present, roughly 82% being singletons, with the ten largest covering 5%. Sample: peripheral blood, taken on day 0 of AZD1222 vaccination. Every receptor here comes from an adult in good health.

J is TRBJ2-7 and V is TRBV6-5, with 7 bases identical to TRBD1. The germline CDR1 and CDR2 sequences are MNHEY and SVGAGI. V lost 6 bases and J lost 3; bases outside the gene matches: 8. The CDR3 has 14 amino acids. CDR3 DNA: TGTGCCAGCAGAAGGGACAGATCCATCTACGAGCAGTACTTC. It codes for CASRRDRSIYEQYF.

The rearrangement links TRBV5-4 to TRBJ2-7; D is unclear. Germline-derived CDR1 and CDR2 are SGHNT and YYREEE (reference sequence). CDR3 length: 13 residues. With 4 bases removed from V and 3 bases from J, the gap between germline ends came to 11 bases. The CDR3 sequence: CASSARTGYEQYF. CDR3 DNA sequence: TGTGCCAGCAGCGCAAGGACGGGCTACGAGCAGTACTTC.

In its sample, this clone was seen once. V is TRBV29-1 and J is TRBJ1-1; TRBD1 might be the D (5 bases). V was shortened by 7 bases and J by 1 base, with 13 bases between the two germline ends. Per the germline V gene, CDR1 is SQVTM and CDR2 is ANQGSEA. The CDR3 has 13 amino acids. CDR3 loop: CSAGHGSNTEAFF. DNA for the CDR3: TGCAGCGCTGGACATGGATCGAACACTGAAGCTTTCTTT.

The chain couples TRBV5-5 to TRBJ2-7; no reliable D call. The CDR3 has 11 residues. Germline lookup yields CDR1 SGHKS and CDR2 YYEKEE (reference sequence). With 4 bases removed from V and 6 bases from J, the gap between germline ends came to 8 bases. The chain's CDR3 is CASSPRSEQYF. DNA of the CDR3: TGTGCCAGCAGCCCCAGGTCCGAGCAGTACTTC.

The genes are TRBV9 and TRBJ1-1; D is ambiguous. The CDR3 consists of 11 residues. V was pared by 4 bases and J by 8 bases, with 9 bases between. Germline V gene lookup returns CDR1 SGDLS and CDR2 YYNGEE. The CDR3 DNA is TGTGCCAGCAGCAAAAATACAGAAGCTTTCTTT. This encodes CASSKNTEAFF.

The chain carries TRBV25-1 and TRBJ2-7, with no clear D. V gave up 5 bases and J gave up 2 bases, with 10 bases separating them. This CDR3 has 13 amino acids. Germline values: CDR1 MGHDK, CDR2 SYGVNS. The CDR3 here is CASSRPSTYEQYF. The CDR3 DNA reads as TGTGCCAGCAGTCGGCCCTCCACCTACGAGCAGTACTTC.